These 2 T cell receptor beta chains came from one sample sequenced in a study of vaccination and CD4 T cells after COVID-19. Their cognate antigens are unknown. The study sequenced cultured CD4+ T cell DNA using the Oncomine TCR Beta short-read assay. TCRdb used MiXCR to reprocess the PCR reads, holding one entry per CDR3 protein. The table includes some 15,000 distinct CDR3 sequences, around 30% detected once. Noted treatment: roughly ten-day PBMC culture with coronavirus spike peptide pools or control peptides (ViraFEST assay). The sequencing input was cultured CD4+ T cells from blood. These receptors all stem from a human donor with COVID-19.

The chain employs TRBV15 and TRBJ2-3, with 10 bases that match TRBD2. This CDR3 spans 19 amino acids. Trimming at V came to 3 bases and at J to 4 bases, leaving 16 bases not matched to a gene. Germline CDR1 reads LNHNV; CDR2 reads YYDKDF (reference sequence). CDR3 DNA: TGTGCCACCAGCAGGACCCGACATCAAGCGGGGGGGATCGCAGATACGCAGTATTTT. Translating gives CATSRTRHQAGGIADTQYF.

The chain uses TRBV12-3 or TRBV12-4 and TRBJ2-7; D is unclear. CDR3 length: 11 residues. V was cut by 2 bases and J by 5 bases, with 4 bases left in between. The CDR3 protein is CASSLNHEQYF. CDR3 bases: TGTGCCAGCAGTTTAAATCACGAGCAGTACTTC.